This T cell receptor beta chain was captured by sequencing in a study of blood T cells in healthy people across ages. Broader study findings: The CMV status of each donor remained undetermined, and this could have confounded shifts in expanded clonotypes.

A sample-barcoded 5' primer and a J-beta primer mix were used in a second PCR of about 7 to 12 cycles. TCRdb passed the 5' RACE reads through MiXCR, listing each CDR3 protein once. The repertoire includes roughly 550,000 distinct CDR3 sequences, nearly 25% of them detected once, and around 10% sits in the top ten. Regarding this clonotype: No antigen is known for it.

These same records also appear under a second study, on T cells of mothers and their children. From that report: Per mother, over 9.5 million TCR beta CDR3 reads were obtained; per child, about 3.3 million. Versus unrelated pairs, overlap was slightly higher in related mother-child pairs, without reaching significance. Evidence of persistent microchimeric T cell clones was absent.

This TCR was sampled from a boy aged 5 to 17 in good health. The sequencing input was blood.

Here the CDR3 DNA reads TGTGCCAGCAGTGGCCCCGGTGGCACAGATACGCAGTATTTT. This sequence encodes CASSGPGGTDTQYF. The chain carries TRBV2 and TRBJ2-3; D gene unclear. Trimming left V 4 bases short and J 1 base short, with 9 bases between. Per the germline V gene, CDR1 is SNHLY and CDR2 is FYNNEI. The CDR3 runs to 14 residues.